The sequence of this TCR beta chain was determined in a study of cytomegalovirus exposure and HLA in healthy donors. This CDR3 comprises 17 residues. Germline V lookup: CDR1 MNHNS, CDR2 SASEGT. The V segment lost 1 base and the J segment 3 bases; nucleotides outside the gene matches: 9. Whole-study findings and limits: TCR beta V- and J-gene trimming, according to a later analysis, was linked to a missense DCLRE1C variant. Indistinguishable V segments, including TRBV6-2 and TRBV6-3, were excluded. TCR association rates varied by HLA locus in a later analysis, with DRB1 highest and HLA-C lowest.

13 Jbeta primers and 60 Vbeta primers were used for the PCR. The data were produced by immunoSEQ multiplex PCR, yet TCRdb's version contains in-frame clones alone and is incomplete. The repertoire holds about 94,000 clones, with 81% as singletons. There are a few counts of this clone. Antigen specificity is unknown. This sequence was found in a human donor in good health. Sequences were obtained from PBMCs. The J gene is TRBJ2-1, the V gene TRBV6-1; TRBD1 aligns across 7 bases. CDR3 nucleotides: TGTGCCAGCAGTGAAGATCCCACAGGGGCCCTCTACAATGAGCAGTTCTTC. Amino acids: CASSEDPTGALYNEQFF.